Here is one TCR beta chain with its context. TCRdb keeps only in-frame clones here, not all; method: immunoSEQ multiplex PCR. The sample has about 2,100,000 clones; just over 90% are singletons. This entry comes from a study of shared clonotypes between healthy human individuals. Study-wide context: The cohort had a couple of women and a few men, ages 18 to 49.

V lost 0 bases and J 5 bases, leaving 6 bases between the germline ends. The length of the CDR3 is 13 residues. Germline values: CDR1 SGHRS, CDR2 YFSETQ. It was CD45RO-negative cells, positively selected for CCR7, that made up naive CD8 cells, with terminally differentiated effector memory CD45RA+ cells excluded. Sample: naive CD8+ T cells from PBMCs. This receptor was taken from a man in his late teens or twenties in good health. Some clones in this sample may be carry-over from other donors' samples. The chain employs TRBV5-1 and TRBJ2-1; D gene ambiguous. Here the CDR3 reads CASSLVANNEQFF. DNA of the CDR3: TGCGCCAGCAGCTTGGTAGCCAACAATGAGCAGTTCTTC.